This TCR beta chain is from a study of neoadjuvant nivolumab and ipilimumab in lung cancer. With V trimmed by 4 bases and J by 3 bases, 10 bases remained unmatched. CDR1 is SGHRS and CDR2 is YFSETQ in the germline V gene. The CDR3 has 15 residues. TCRdb's table, derived via immunoSEQ multiplex PCR, lists solely in-frame clones and lacks some. The sample includes about 18,000 clones, 65% to 85% seen only once; the top ten take 7.5% to 9%. The rearrangement uses TRBV5-1 and TRBJ2-7; 7 bases fit TRBD1. The receptor was derived from an adult with non-small cell lung cancer. This sample comprised tumor tissue, obtained after neoadjuvant nivolumab, alone or with ipilimumab, at or shortly before surgery. The CDR3 sequence: CASSLNPTGFYEQYF. In DNA, the CDR3 is TGCGCCAGCAGCCTAAACCCGACAGGGTTCTACGAGCAGTACTTC.